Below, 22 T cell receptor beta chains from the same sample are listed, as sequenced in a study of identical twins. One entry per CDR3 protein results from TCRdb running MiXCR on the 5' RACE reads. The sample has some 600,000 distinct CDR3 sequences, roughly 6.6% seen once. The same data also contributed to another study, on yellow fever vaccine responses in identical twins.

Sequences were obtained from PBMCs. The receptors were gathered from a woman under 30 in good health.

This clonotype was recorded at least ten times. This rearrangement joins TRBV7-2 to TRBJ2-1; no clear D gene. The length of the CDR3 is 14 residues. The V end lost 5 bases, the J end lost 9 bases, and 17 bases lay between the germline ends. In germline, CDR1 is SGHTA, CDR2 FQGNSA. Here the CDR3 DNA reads TGTGCCAGCAGCCTCAACCGTTTCCGGAGTGAGCAGTTCTTC. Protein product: CASSLNRFRSEQFF.

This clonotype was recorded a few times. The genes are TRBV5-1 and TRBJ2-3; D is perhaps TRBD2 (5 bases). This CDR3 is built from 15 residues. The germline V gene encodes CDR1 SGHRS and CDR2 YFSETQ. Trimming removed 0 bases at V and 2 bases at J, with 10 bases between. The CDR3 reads CASSLESRDTDTQYF. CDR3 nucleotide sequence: TGCGCCAGCAGCTTGGAATCGAGGGACACAGATACGCAGTATTTT. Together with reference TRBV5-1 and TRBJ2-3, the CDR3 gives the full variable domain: KAGVTQTPRYLIKTRGQQVTLSCSPISGHRSVSWYQQTPGQGLQFLFEYFSETQRNKGNFPGRFSGRQFSNSRSEMNVSTLELGDSALYLCASSLESRDTDTQYFGPGTRLTVL.

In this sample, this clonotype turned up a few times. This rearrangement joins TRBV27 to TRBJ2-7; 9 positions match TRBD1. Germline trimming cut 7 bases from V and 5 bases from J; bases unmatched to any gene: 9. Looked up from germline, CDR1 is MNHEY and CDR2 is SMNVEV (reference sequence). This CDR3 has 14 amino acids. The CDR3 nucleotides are TGTGCCAGCAAATCCGGGACAGGGCCCCACGAGCAGTACTTC. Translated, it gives CASKSGTGPHEQYF.

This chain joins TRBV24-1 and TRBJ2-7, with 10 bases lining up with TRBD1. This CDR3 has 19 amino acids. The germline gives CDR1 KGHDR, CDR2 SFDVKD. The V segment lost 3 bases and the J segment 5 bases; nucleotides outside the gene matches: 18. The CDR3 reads CATSDTGTGDGTLLDEQYF. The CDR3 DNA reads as TGTGCCACCAGTGATACCGGGACAGGGGATGGTACGCTCTTGGACGAGCAGTACTTC.

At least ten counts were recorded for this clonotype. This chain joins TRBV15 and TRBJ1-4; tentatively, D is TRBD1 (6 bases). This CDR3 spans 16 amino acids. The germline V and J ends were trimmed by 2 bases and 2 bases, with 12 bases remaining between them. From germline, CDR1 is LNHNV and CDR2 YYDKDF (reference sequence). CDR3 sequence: CATSRPTGFTNEKLFF. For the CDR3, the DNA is TGTGCCACCAGCAGACCTACAGGGTTCACTAATGAAAAACTGTTTTTT.

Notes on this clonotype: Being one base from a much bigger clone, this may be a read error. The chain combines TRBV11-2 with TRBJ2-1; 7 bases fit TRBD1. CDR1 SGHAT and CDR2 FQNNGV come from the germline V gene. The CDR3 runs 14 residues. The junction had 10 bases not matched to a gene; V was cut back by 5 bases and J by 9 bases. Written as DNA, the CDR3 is TGTGCCAGCAGCAAAGTAGGGGGCCGGAGTGAGCAGTTCTTC. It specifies CASSKVGGRSEQFF.

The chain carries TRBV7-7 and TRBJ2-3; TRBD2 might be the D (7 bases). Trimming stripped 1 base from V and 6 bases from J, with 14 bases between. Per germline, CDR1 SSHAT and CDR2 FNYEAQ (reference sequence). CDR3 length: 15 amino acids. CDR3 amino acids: CASSLEWGGLDTQYF. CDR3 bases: TGTGCCAGCAGCTTAGAGTGGGGGGGCCTCGATACGCAGTATTTT.

The CDR3 spells CASSPQGSSYEQYF. The CDR3 nucleotides are TGTGCCAGCTCACCCCAGGGGAGCTCCTACGAGCAGTACTTC. The rearrangement links TRBV18 to TRBJ2-7; D might be TRBD1 (6 bases). The germline gives CDR1 KGHSH, CDR2 LQKENI. V lost 3 bases and J 0 bases, leaving 9 bases between the germline ends. CDR3 length: 14 residues.

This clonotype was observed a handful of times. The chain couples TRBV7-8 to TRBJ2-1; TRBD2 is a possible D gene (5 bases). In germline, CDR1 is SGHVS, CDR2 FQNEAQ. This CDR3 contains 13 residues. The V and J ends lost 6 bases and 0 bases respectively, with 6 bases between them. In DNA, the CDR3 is TGTGCCAGCAGAGAGGGCTCCTACAATGAGCAGTTCTTC. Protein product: CASREGSYNEQFF. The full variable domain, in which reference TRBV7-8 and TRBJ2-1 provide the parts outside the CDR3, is GAGVSQSPRYKVAKRGQDVALRCDPISGHVSLFWYQQALGQGPEFLTYFQNEAQLDKSGLPSDRFFAERPEGSVSTLKIQRTQQEDSAVYLCASREGSYNEQFFGPGTRLTVL.

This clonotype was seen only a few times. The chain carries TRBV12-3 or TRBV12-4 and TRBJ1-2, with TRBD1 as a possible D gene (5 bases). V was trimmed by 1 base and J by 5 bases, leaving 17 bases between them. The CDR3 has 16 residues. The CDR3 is CASSLEGAGPFYGYTF. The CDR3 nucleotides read TGTGCCAGCAGTTTAGAGGGCGCAGGGCCCTTTTATGGCTACACCTTC.

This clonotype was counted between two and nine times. CDR3 region: CATSGPGPGTEAFF. The CDR3 DNA sequence: TGTGCCACCAGTGGACCCGGGCCCGGCACTGAAGCTTTCTTT. The V gene is TRBV24-1, the J gene TRBJ1-1; D is undetermined. The CDR3 sequence is 14 residues long. Germline lookup yields CDR1 KGHDR and CDR2 SFDVKD. Deletions cut 5 bases from V and 4 bases from J, with 13 bases between.

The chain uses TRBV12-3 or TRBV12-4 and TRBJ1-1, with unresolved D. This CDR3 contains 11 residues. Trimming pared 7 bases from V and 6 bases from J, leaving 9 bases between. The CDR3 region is CASTLDAEAFF. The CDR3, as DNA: TGTGCCAGCACCCTTGACGCTGAAGCTTTCTTT.

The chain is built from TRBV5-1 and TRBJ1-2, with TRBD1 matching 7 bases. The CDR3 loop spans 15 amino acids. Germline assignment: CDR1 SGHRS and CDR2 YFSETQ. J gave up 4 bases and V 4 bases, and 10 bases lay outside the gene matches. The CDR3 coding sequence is TGCGCCAGCAGCAGCGGGAGAGACAGGGTCTATGGCTACACCTTC. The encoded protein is CASSSGRDRVYGYTF.

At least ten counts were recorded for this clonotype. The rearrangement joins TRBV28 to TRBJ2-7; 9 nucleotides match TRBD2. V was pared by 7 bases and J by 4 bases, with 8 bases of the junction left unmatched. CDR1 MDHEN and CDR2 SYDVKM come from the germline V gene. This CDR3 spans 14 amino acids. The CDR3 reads CASKLAGFVYEQYF. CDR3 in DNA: TGTGCCAGCAAGCTAGCGGGATTCGTGTACGAGCAGTACTTC.

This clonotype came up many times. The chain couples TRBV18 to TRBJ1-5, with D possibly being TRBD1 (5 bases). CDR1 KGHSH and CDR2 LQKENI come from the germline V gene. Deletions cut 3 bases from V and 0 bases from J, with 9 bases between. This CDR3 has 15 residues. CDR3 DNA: TGTGCCAGCTCACCGTTACAGGATAGCAATCAGCCCCAGCATTTT. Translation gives CASSPLQDSNQPQHF.

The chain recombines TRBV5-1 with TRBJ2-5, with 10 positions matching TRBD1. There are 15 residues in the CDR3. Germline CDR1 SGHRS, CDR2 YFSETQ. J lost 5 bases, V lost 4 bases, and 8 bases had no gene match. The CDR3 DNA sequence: TGCGCCAGCAGCCGGACAGGGGGTGTCCTGGAGACCCAGTACTTC. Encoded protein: CASSRTGGVLETQYF.

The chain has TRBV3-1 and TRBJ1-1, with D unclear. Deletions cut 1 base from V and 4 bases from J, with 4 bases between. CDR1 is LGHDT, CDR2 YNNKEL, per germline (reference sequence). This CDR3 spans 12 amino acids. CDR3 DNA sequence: TGTGCCAGCAGCCAAGCTCGCACTGAAGCTTTCTTT. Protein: CASSQARTEAFF.

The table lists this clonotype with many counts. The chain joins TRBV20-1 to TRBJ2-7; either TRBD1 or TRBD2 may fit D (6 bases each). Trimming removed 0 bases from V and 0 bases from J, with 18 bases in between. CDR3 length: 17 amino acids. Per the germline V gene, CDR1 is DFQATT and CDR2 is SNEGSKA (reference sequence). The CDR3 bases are TGCAGTGCTAGAGACCACAATGGGGGGCCCTTCTCCTACGAGCAGTACTTC. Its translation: CSARDHNGGPFSYEQYF.

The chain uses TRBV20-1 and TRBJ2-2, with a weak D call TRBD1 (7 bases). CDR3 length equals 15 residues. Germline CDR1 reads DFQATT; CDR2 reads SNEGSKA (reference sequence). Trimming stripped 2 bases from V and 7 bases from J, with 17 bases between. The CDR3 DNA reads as TGCAGTGCTAGACCGCCCAGGGGGGCTCACGGGGAGCTGTTTTTT. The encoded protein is CSARPPRGAHGELFF.

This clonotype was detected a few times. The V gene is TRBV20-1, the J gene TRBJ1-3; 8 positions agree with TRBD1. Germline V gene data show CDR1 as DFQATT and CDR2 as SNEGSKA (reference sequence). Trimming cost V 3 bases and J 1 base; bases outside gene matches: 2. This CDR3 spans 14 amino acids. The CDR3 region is CSARTGASGNTIYF. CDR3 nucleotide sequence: TGCAGTGCTAGGACAGGGGCATCTGGAAACACCATATATTTT.

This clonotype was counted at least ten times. CDR3 amino acids: CASSQRQGARGNQPQHF. CDR3 DNA: TGCGCCAGCAGCCAAAGACAGGGGGCGAGAGGCAATCAGCCCCAGCATTTT. The chain recombines TRBV4-1 with TRBJ1-5; 10 bases are shared with TRBD1. The CDR3 is 17 residues long. After removal of 2 bases from V and 2 bases from J, the junction contained 6 bases not matched to a gene. The germline gives CDR1 MGHRA, CDR2 YSYEKL.

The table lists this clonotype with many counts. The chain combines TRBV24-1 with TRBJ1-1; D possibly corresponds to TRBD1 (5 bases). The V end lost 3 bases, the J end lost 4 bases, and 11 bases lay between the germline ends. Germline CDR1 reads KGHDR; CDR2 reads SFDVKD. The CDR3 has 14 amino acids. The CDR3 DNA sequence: TGTGCCACCAGTGATGGGCAGGGTGGCACTGAAGCTTTCTTT. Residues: CATSDGQGGTEAFF.